What follows are 12 T cell receptor beta chains derived from one specimen sequenced in a study of CD4 T cells in relation to SARS-CoV-2 and coronaviruses. Before the COVID-19 pandemic, during about 2010-2018, CD4+ T cells were taken from unexposed donors. The cells were cultured for 9 to 11 days before CD4+ T cells were isolated. Using immunoSEQ multiplex PCR, the repertoire was profiled, and TCRdb retains in-frame clones only, with some absent. The sample lists around 22,000 clones; 77% were seen once. Their specific antigens are unknown. Sequenced input: CD4+ T cells from PBMCs, cultured in vitro. The receptors shown here come from a human donor in good health.

V gene TRBV18 combines with J gene TRBJ2-7; tentatively, D is TRBD2 (6 bases). Germline assignment: CDR1 KGHSH and CDR2 LQKENI. The V gene lost 3 bases and the J gene lost 7 bases, with 10 bases spanning the gap. The CDR3 extends over 12 amino acids. CDR3 protein: CASSPDGGEQYF. CDR3 DNA sequence: TGTGCCAGCTCACCTGACGGGGGAGAGCAGTACTTC.

The chain is built from TRBV29-1 and TRBJ1-2, with a weak D call TRBD1 (5 bases). V was shortened by 3 bases and J by 0 bases, with 14 bases between the two germline ends. The CDR3 has 15 residues. CDR1 SQVTM and CDR2 ANQGSEA come from the germline V gene. This CDR3 is CSVDHLTGTNYGYTF. Written as DNA, the CDR3 is TGCAGCGTTGATCACCTCACAGGCACTAACTATGGCTACACCTTC.

This chain uses TRBV6-2 or TRBV6-3 with TRBJ1-1, with D uncertain. V gave up 0 bases and J gave up 11 bases, with 13 bases separating them. Per germline, CDR1 MNHEY and CDR2 SVGEGT. This CDR3 region has 13 residues. In nucleotides, the CDR3 is TGTGCCAGCAGTTACTCCCCCCGGGCGATGGCTTTCTTT. This codes for CASSYSPRAMAFF.

The chain uses TRBV4-1 and TRBJ1-1; 9 nucleotides line up with TRBD1. V lost 2 bases and J lost 0; bases outside the gene matches: 10. Germline CDR1 and CDR2: MGHRA and YSYEKL. This CDR3 contains 18 residues. The CDR3 region is CASSQQSGTGPMNTEAFF. The CDR3 DNA follows: TGCGCCAGCAGCCAACAATCCGGGACAGGGCCAATGAACACTGAAGCTTTCTTT.

The rearrangement links TRBV27 to TRBJ2-5, with D unclear. CDR3 length: 11 residues. Germline V gives CDR1 MNHEY, CDR2 SMNVEV (reference sequence). V lost 4 bases and J lost 1, with 1 base in between. In DNA, the CDR3 is TGTGCCAGCAGTTCCCAAGAGACCCAGTACTTC. It is translated as CASSSQETQYF.

This clone appeared a few times. The chain carries TRBV7-9 and TRBJ1-5; 8 nucleotides align to TRBD1. This CDR3 has 13 amino acids. Germline CDR1 and CDR2: SEHNR and FQNEAQ (reference sequence). V was clipped by 5 bases and J by 7 bases; unmatched bases: 4. The CDR3 sequence is CASSPDRVQPQHF. The CDR3 coding sequence is TGTGCCAGCAGCCCGGACAGGGTCCAGCCCCAGCATTTT.

This clone turned up a few times. This rearrangement joins TRBV29-1 to TRBJ1-5; 9 nucleotides align to TRBD1. The J segment lost 1 base and the V segment lost 5 bases, leaving 3 bases of the junction unmatched. The CDR3 is 14 amino acids. CDR1 SQVTM and CDR2 ANQGSEA come from the germline V gene. This CDR3 reads CSVRTGVSNQPQHF. The DNA for the CDR3 is TGCAGCGTTCGGACAGGGGTCAGCAATCAGCCCCAGCATTTT.

This chain joins TRBV6-1 and TRBJ1-5; a possible D gene is TRBD1 (5 bases). CDR3 size: 14 residues. V lost 3 bases to trimming and J lost 10 bases, with 16 bases between them. Germline V gene lookup returns CDR1 MNHNS and CDR2 SASEGT. The CDR3 DNA sequence: TGTGCCAGCAGTGATGGACAAGGGGTGGAACCCCAGCATTTT. The encoded protein is CASSDGQGVEPQHF.

This clone was observed a handful of times. The genes are TRBV2 and TRBJ1-1, with a weak D call TRBD1 (5 bases). Trimming stripped 6 bases from V and 5 bases from J, with 13 bases between. From germline, CDR1 is SNHLY and CDR2 FYNNEI. The CDR3 has 13 amino acids. CDR3 residues: CASSVGGTTEAFF. The DNA of the CDR3 is TGTGCCAGCAGCGTGGGGGGGACGACTGAAGCTTTCTTT.

The J gene is TRBJ1-2, the V gene TRBV3-1 (or the pseudogene TRBV3-2), with 7 bases fitting TRBD1. From germline, CDR1 is LGHDT and CDR2 YNNKEL (reference sequence). Losses at the gene ends were 4 bases for V and 4 bases for J; bases not matched to a gene: 3. The CDR3 has 13 residues. As DNA, the CDR3 is TGTGCCAGCAGCCTGGGGACAGTCTATGGCTACACCTTC. Translating it yields CASSLGTVYGYTF.

The chain employs TRBV23-1 and TRBJ1-1; no definite D call. TRBV23-1 is sorted into the ORF group, with uncertain function. Between the trimmed V and J ends, which lost 4 bases and 0 bases, there was a span of 15 bases. The CDR3 is 16 residues long. CDR3 sequence (DNA): TGCGCCAGCAGTCCACGCCAAAGGGCGATGAACACTGAAGCTTTCTTT. The encoded protein is CASSPRQRAMNTEAFF.

The chain carries TRBV12-3 or TRBV12-4 and TRBJ1-1; 7 nucleotides match TRBD1. V lost 6 bases, J lost 3 bases, and 4 bases stayed unmatched. The CDR3 covers 13 residues. The chain's CDR3 is CASRGTVYTEAFF. The CDR3 DNA reads as TGTGCCAGCAGGGGGACAGTCTACACTGAAGCTTTCTTT.